This entry lists 6 T cell receptor beta chains sequenced from one sample in a study of tumor-infiltrating lymphocytes in primary liver carcinoma. Total RNA (about 500 ng) served as template for TCR beta cDNA synthesis primed by a constant-region primer. Construction of TCR beta libraries relied on three successive nested multiplex PCR rounds employing slightly modified ARM-PCR. Amplification in the first two PCR rounds was performed using TRBV1-TRBV30 forward primers and a C-beta reverse primer for around 10 cycles each. TCRdb independently ran MiXCR on the multiplex PCR reads; one entry per CDR3 protein. This sample yields some 200,000 distinct CDR3 sequences, of which less than 70% are seen a single time; around 7.1% belongs to the top ten. Germline DNA was also extracted, and blood RNA was taken from unsorted whole blood. The sample taken for sequencing was peripheral blood. The receptor set was obtained from a woman between 55 and 75 years old with primary liver carcinoma and hepatitis B virus infection.

This clonotype was seen a single time. In DNA, the CDR3 is TGTGCCAGCTCAACCATGAACTCTGGGGCCAACGTCCTGACTTTC. It encodes CASSTMNSGANVLTF. The chain uses TRBV28 and TRBJ2-6, with D uncertain. CDR1 MDHEN and CDR2 SYDVKM come from the germline V gene. The length of the CDR3 is 15 residues. Between the trimmed V and J ends, which lost 8 bases and 0 bases, there was a span of 11 bases.

Note on this clonotype: Just one base apart from a much larger clone, this may be a read error. The chain couples TRBV6-1 to TRBJ1-1, with 7 bases identical to TRBD1. CDR1 is MNHNS, CDR2 SASEGT, per germline. CDR3 length: 13 amino acids. CDR3 DNA: TGTGCCAGCAGCCGGGACAGCACTTTAGAAGTTTTCTTT. Translating gives CASSRDSTLEVFF.

This clonotype was counted at least ten times. The chain is built from TRBV12-3 or TRBV12-4 and TRBJ1-1, with D perhaps matching TRBD1 (5 bases). The V and J ends lost 5 bases and 8 bases respectively, with 21 bases between them. This CDR3 comprises 15 residues. The CDR3 loop reads CASSPPSGVVSEAFF. The CDR3 DNA follows: TGTGCCAGCAGTCCCCCCTCGGGGGTGGTTTCCGAAGCTTTCTTT.

CDR3 sequence reads: CANNRSRSTGELFF. In DNA form, the CDR3 reads TGTGCCAACAACCGCTCTAGATCCACCGGGGAGCTGTTTTTT. The genes are TRBV6-5 and TRBJ2-2; D gene uncertain. Germline loops: CDR1 MNHEY, CDR2 SVGAGI. The ends were cut back, 10 bases at V and 4 bases at J, with 16 bases in the middle. The CDR3 length is 14 residues.

The sample holds one count of this clonotype. A much larger clone sits a single nucleotide away, making a read error possible. The J gene is TRBJ2-1, the V gene TRBV6-6, with 7 bases identical to TRBD2. From germline, CDR1 is MNHNY and CDR2 SVGAGI (reference sequence). The CDR3 extends over 15 amino acids. Unmatched junction bases numbered 10, after V lost 11 bases and J lost 0 bases. The CDR3 loop is CACLRESSSYNEQFF. The CDR3 DNA reads TGTGCCTGCTTGCGGGAGTCGAGCTCCTACAATGAGCAGTTCTTC.

On this clonotype itself: This may be a read error: a much more frequent sequence differs by one nucleotide. This chain connects TRBV12-3 or TRBV12-4 to TRBJ1-1; D is ambiguous. This CDR3 is built from 15 residues. CDR3 DNA sequence: TGTGCCAACAGTTGGAGGGCGCGAGGGAACACTGAAGCTTTCTTT. Amino acid sequence: CANSWRARGNTEAFF.